The 9 T cell receptor beta chains given below trace back to one sample, sequenced in a study of sequential checkpoint blockade in melanoma. The treatment is: randomized to nivolumab then ipilimumab (arm A) or the reverse (arm B). Assay used: immunoSEQ multiplex PCR; TCRdb lists only in-frame clones, some missing. The table records 15,000 to 20,000 clones, approximately 72% of them present only once. This specimen consisted of CD8+ T cells sorted from blood (inferred from file names), obtained from a patient given nivolumab and ipilimumab in sequence. These receptors all stem from a human donor with melanoma.

This clone was detected only a few times. The chain links TRBV7-9 to TRBJ2-5; D may be TRBD1 (5 bases). The CDR3 has 13 residues. Per the germline V gene, CDR1 is SEHNR and CDR2 is FQNEAQ (reference sequence). V was pared by 5 bases and J by 4 bases, with 11 bases between. CDR3 sequence: CASSVGQGETQYF. CDR3 bases: TGTGCCAGCAGCGTCGGGCAGGGAGAGACCCAGTACTTC.

The chain uses TRBV7-9 and TRBJ2-7; TRBD2 matches at 10 bases. The germline V gene has CDR1 SEHNR and CDR2 FQNEAQ (reference sequence). The CDR3 is 14 residues long. The trim removed 1 base at V and 4 bases at J, leaving 1 base unmatched. The CDR3, as DNA: TGTGCCAGCAGCTTAGTACTAGCGGGGTACGAGCAGTACTTC. The encoded protein is CASSLVLAGYEQYF.

A single count supports this clone. The V gene is TRBV13, the J gene TRBJ2-7, with D perhaps TRBD2 (6 bases). Germline V gene sequence: CDR1 PRHDT, CDR2 FYEKMQ (reference sequence). V lost 5 bases and J lost 2, with 13 bases in between. The CDR3 totals 14 residues. CDR3 sequence reads: CASSATGGPYEQYF. The CDR3, as DNA: TGTGCCAGCAGCGCAACCGGGGGACCCTACGAGCAGTACTTC.

The V call is TRBV19, the J call TRBJ2-6; D is unclear. Per germline, CDR1 LNHDA and CDR2 SQIVND (reference sequence). Trimming stripped 5 bases from V and 1 base from J, with 3 bases between. The CDR3 has 13 residues. The CDR3 DNA follows: TGTGCCAGTAGTCATTCTGGGGCCAACGTCCTGACTTTC. This sequence encodes CASSHSGANVLTF.

This clone was seen only a few times. Written as DNA, the CDR3 is TGTGCCAGCAGTCTACTAGCGGGAGGGCCGAGGCAGTTCTTC. Translation gives CASSLLAGGPRQFF. This rearrangement joins TRBV28 to TRBJ2-1; 13 positions match TRBD2. Germline CDR1 is MDHEN and CDR2 is SYDVKM. CDR3 length: 14 amino acids. V shed 5 bases, J shed 12 bases, and the junction held 7 bases outside the gene matches. The whole variable domain, filled in from reference TRBV28 and TRBJ2-1, reads DVKVTQSSRYLVKRTGEKVFLECVQDMDHENMFWYRQDPGLGLRLIYFSYDVKMKEKGDIPEGYSVSREKKERFSLILESASTNQTSMYLCASSLLAGGPRQFFGPGTRLTVL.

This rearrangement joins TRBV7-9 to TRBJ1-2; perhaps TRBD1 as D (5 bases). The CDR3 contains 14 residues. Germline CDR1 reads SEHNR; CDR2 reads FQNEAQ (reference sequence). Trimming cost V 3 bases and J 4 bases, with 12 bases left between them. In DNA form, the CDR3 reads TGTGCCAGCAGCTTTTGGCGGGGCTCCTATGGCTACACCTTC. This sequence encodes CASSFWRGSYGYTF.

The chain is built from TRBV9 and TRBJ1-4, with 7 positions matching TRBD1. Germline assignment: CDR1 SGDLS and CDR2 YYNGEE. After removal of 0 bases from V and 7 bases from J, the junction contained 3 bases not matched to a gene. This CDR3 region has 14 residues. CDR3 nucleotide sequence: TGTGCCAGCAGCGTAGGTACAGGGGTTGAAAAACTGTTTTTT. Its translation: CASSVGTGVEKLFF.

The chain joins TRBV15 to TRBJ2-7; 8 bases are shared with TRBD2. Per the germline V gene, CDR1 is LNHNV and CDR2 is YYDKDF (reference sequence). The CDR3 is 17 residues long. J lost 2 bases, V lost 0 bases, and 9 bases had no gene match. The CDR3 nucleotides read TGTGCCACCAGCAGAGAATTCCGGGAGGGCCGGGCCTACGAGCAGTACTTC. Translating gives CATSREFREGRAYEQYF. The full variable domain, in which reference TRBV15 and TRBJ2-7 provide the parts outside the CDR3, is DAMVIQNPRYQVTQFGKPVTLSCSQTLNHNVMYWYQQKSSQAPKLLFHYYDKDFNNEADTPDNFQSRRPNTSFCFLDIRSPGLGDTAMYLCATSREFREGRAYEQYFGPGTRLTVT.

The chain joins TRBV4-1 to TRBJ2-7; possibly TRBD1 for D (5 bases). With 1 base removed from V and 0 bases from J, the gap between germline ends came to 10 bases. Germline V CDR1 and CDR2: MGHRA, YSYEKL. The CDR3 length is 15 residues. The CDR3 is CASSQGTSRSYEQYF. In DNA, the CDR3 is TGCGCCAGCAGCCAAGGGACATCCCGCTCCTACGAGCAGTACTTC.